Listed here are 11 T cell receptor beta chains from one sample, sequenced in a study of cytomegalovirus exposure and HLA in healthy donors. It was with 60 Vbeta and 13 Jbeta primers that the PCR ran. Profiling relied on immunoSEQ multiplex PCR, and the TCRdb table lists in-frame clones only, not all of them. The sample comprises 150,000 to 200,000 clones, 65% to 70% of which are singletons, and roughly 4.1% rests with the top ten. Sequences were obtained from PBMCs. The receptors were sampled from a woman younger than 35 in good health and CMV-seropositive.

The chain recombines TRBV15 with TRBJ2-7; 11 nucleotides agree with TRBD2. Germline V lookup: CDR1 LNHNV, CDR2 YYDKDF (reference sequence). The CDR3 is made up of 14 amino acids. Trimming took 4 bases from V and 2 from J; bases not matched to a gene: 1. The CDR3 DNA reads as TGTGCCACCAGCAAGACTAGCGGGACCTACGAGCAGTACTTC. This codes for CATSKTSGTYEQYF.

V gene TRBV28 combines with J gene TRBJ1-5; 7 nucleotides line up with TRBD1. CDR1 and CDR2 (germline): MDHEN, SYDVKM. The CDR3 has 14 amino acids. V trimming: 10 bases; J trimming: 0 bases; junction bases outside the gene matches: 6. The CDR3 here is CATGTEVSNQPQHF. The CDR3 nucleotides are TGTGCCACCGGGACAGAGGTTAGCAATCAGCCCCAGCATTTT.

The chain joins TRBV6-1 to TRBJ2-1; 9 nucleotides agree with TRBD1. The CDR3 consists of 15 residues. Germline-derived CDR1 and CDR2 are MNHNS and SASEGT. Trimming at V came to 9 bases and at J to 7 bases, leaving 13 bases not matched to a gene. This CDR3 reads CASRSGQGLSNEQFF. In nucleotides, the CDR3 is TGTGCCAGTCGATCGGGACAGGGCCTCTCTAATGAGCAGTTCTTC.

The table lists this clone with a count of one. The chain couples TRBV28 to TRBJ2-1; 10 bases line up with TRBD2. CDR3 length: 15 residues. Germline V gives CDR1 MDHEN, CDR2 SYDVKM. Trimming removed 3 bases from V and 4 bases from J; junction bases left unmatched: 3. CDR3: CASSLGAGGYNEQFF. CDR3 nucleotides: TGTGCCAGCAGTTTGGGAGCGGGAGGGTACAATGAGCAGTTCTTC.

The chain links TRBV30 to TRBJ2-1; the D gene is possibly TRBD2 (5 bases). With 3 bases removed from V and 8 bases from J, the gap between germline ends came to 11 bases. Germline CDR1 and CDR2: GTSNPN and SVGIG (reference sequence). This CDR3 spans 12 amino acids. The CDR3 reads CAWSADGDEQFF. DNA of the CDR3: TGTGCCTGGAGCGCAGACGGGGATGAGCAGTTCTTC.

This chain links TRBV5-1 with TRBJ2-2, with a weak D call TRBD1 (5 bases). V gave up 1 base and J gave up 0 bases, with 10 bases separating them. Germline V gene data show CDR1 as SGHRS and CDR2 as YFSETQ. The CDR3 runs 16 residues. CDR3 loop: CASSLWAGTNTGELFF. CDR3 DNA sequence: TGCGCCAGCAGCTTGTGGGCAGGGACGAACACCGGGGAGCTGTTTTTT.

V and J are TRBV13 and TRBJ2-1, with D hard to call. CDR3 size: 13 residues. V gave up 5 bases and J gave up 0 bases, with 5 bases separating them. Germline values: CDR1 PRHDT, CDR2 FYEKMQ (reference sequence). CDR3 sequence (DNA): TGTGCCAGCAGCCCTAGCTCCTACAATGAGCAGTTCTTC. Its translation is CASSPSSYNEQFF.

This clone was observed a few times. The CDR3 DNA reads TGCAGAGTGATGGGAGGCCTTGAAGCTTTCTTT. Translation gives CRVMGGLEAFF. The chain has TRBV20-1 and TRBJ1-1; no reliable D call. Germline lookup yields CDR1 DFQATT and CDR2 SNEGSKA (reference sequence). This CDR3 has 11 amino acids.

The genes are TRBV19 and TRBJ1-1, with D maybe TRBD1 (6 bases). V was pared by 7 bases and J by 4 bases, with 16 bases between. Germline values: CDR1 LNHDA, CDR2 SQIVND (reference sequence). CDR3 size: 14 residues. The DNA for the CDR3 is TGTGCCAGTAAACTACAACAGGGACCCACTGAAGCTTTCTTT. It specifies CASKLQQGPTEAFF.

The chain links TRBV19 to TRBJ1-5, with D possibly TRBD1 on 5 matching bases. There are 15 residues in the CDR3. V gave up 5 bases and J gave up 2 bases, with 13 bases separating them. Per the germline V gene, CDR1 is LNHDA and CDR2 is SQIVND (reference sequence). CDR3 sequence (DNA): TGTGCCAGTAGTCCTTACGGGGGTGGCAATCAGCCCCAGCATTTT. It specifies CASSPYGGGNQPQHF.

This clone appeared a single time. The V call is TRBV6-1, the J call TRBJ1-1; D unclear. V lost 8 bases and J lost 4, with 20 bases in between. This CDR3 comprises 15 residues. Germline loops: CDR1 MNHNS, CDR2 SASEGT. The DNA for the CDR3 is TGTGCCAGCCGAGCCAATCGGGTTGTCGGCACTGAAGCTTTCTTT. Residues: CASRANRVVGTEAFF.